The 2 T cell receptor beta chains below were found in one sample sequenced in a study of blood T cell repertoires in COVID-19. Here immunoSEQ multiplex PCR was the method, and the copy in TCRdb shows in-frame clones only, minus some. The table records 95,000 to 110,000 clones, around nine tenths of them present only once. The sequencing sample was made of peripheral blood. These receptors were taken from a human donor in a cohort sampled during active COVID-19.

The chain is built from TRBV7-8 and TRBJ1-4; D is possibly TRBD1 (6 bases). The CDR3 loop spans 15 amino acids. Germline V lookup: CDR1 SGHVS, CDR2 FQNEAQ. Trimming took off 4 bases at V and 6 bases at J, with 15 bases between the two ends. The CDR3 DNA reads as TGTGCCAGCAGCTCCACAGGGCTGTGGTATGAAAAACTGTTTTTT. Encoded protein: CASSSTGLWYEKLFF.

The CDR3 region is CAWSVDRGNQPQHF. DNA for the CDR3: TGTGCCTGGAGTGTAGACAGGGGCAATCAGCCCCAGCATTTT. The chain employs TRBV30 and TRBJ1-5; 7 bases map to TRBD1. The CDR3 totals 14 residues. Germline-derived CDR1 and CDR2 are GTSNPN and SVGIG (reference sequence). V was clipped by 0 bases and J by 2 bases; unmatched bases: 1.